This TCR beta chain was observed in a study of blood T cell repertoires in COVID-19. Germline CDR1 reads LGHNA; CDR2 reads YNFKEQ. The ends were cut back, 0 bases at V and 0 bases at J, with 11 bases in the middle. This CDR3 region has 17 residues. Clones were read by immunoSEQ multiplex PCR, and TCRdb kept only the in-frame ones, dropping some. There are around 130,000 clones in the sample; 70% to 90% occur only once, and around 3.2% lies in the top ten. The receptor comes from a woman between 45 and 65 years old with acute COVID-19. The rearrangement joins TRBV4-2 to TRBJ2-2; possibly TRBD1 for D (6 bases). Sequenced sample: PBMCs or T cells enriched from blood (not recorded which). This CDR3 reads CASSQEIGTTNTGELFF. DNA of the CDR3: TGTGCCAGCAGCCAAGAAATCGGGACAACGAACACCGGGGAGCTGTTTTTT.